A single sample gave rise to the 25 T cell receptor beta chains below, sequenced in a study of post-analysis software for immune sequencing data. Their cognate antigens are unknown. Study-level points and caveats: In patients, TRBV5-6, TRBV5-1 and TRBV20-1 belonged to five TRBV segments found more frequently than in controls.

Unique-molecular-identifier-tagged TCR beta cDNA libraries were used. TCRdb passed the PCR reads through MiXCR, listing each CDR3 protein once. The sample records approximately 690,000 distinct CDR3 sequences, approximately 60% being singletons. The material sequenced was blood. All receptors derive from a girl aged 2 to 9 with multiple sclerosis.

The CDR3 bases are TGTGCCAGCCAAAGTGGGCGGCTACCCAATGAGCATTGGTTCTTC. Its protein is CASQSGRLPNEHWFF. V usage is TRBV2 and J usage is TRBJ2-1; D call uncertain. The germline V gene encodes CDR1 SNHLY and CDR2 FYNNEI. The CDR3 runs to 15 residues. V shed 8 bases and J shed 15 bases, with 29 bases lying between them. Together with reference TRBV2 and TRBJ2-1, the CDR3 gives the full variable domain: EPEVTQTPSHQVTQMGQEVILRCVPISNHLYFYWYRQILGQKVEFLVSFYNNEISEKSEIFDDQFSVERPDGSNFTLKIRSTKLEDSAMYFCASQSGRLPNEHWFFGPGTRLTVL.

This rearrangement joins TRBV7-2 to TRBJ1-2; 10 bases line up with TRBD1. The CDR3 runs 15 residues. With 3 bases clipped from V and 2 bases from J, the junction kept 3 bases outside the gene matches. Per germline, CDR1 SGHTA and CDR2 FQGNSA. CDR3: CASSLGQGKNYGYTF. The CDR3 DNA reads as TGTGCCAGCAGCTTGGGACAGGGGAAGAACTATGGCTACACCTTC.

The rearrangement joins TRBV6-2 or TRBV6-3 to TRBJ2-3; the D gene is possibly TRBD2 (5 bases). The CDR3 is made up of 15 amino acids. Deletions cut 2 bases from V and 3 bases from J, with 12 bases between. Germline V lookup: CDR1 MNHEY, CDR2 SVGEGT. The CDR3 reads CASSYIGLATDTQYF. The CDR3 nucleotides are TGTGCCAGCAGTTACATCGGCCTAGCAACAGATACGCAGTATTTT.

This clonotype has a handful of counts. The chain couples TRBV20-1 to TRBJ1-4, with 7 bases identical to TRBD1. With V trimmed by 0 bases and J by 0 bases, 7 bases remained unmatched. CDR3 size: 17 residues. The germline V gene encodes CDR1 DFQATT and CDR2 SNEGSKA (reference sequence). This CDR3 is CSARDLRQGATNEKLFF. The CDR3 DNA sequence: TGCAGTGCTAGAGATCTCAGACAGGGAGCAACTAATGAAAAACTGTTTTTT.

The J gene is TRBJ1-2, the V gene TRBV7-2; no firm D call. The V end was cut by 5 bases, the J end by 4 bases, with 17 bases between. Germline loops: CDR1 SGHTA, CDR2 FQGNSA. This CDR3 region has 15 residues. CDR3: CASSVTEGGSYGYTF. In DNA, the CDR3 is TGTGCCAGCAGCGTAACGGAGGGCGGTAGCTATGGCTACACCTTC.

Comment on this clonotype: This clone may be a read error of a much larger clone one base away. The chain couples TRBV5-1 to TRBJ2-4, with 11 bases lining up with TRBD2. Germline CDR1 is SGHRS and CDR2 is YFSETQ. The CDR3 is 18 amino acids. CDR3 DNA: TGCGCCGGCAGCTTATATCCCGGGACTAGCGGCTCCAAAAACATTCAGTACTTC. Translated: CAGSLYPGTSGSKNIQYF.

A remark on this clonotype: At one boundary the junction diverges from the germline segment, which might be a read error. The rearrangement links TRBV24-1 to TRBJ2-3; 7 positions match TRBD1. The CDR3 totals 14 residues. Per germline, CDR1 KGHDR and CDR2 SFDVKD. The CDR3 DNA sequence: TGTGCCACCAGTACAGGGGCGGGCACAGATACACAGTATTTT. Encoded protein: CATSTGAGTDTQYF.

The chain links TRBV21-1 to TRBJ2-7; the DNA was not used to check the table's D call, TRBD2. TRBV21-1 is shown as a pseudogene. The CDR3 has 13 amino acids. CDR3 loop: CASPSEIAYEQYF. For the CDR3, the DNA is TGTGCCAGTCCCTCCGAAATCGCCTACGAGCAGTACTTC.

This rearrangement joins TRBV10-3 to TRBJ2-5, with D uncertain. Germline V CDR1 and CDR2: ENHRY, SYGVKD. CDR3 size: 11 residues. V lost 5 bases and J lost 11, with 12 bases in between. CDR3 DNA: TGTGCCATCAGTACCATCAATGAGCAGTACTTC. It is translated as CAISTINEQYF.

The CDR3 DNA is TGCAGTGCTAGGGGGCGGGAGAACTACGAGCAGTACTTC. Protein: CSARGRENYEQYF. V and J are TRBV20-1 and TRBJ2-7, with 7 positions matching TRBD2. This CDR3 comprises 13 residues. With 3 bases clipped from V and 3 bases from J, the junction kept 5 bases outside the gene matches. CDR1 DFQATT and CDR2 SNEGSKA come from the germline V gene (reference sequence).

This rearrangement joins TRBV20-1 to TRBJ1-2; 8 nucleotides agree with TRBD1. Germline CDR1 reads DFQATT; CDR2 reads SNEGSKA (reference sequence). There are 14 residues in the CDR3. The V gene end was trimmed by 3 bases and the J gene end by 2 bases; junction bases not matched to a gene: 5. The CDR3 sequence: CSAREDRDNYGYTF. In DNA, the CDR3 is TGCAGTGCTAGGGAGGACAGGGACAACTATGGCTACACCTTC.

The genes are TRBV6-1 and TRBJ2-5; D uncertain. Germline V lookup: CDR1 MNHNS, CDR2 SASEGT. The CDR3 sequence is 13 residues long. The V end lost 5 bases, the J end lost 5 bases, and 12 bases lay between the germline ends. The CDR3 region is CASSNGLLETQYF. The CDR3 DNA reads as TGTGCCAGCAGTAACGGGTTATTGGAGACCCAGTACTTC.

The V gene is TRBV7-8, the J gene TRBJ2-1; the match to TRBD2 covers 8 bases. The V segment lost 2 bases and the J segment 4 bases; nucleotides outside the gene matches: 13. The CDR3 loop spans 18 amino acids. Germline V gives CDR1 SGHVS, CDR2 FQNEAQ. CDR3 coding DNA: TGTGCCAGCAGCTTAACTCGAGGTCTAGCGGGTTCATACAATGAGCAGTTCTTC. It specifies CASSLTRGLAGSYNEQFF.

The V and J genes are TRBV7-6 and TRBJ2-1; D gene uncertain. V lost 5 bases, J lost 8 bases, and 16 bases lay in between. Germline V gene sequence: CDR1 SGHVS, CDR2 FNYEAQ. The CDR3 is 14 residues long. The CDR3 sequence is CASSSQVGYDEQFF. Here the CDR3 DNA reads TGTGCCAGCAGCAGCCAAGTGGGGTACGATGAGCAGTTCTTC.

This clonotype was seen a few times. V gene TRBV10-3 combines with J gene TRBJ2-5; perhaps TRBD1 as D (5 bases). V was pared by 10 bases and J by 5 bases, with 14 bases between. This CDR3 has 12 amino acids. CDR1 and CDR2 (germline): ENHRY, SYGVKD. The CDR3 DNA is TGTGCCACTATAGGGGATGGGGAGACCCAGTACTTC. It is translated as CATIGDGETQYF.

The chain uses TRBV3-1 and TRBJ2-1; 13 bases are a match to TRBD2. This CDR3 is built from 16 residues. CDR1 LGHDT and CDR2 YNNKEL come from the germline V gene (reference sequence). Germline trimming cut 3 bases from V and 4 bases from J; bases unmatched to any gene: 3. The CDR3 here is CASSQALAGGYNEQFF. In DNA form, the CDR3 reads TGTGCCAGCAGCCAGGCACTAGCGGGAGGGTACAATGAGCAGTTCTTC.

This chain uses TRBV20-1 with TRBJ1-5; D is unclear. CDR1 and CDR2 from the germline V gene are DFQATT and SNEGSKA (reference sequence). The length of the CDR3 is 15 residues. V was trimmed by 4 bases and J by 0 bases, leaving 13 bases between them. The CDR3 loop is CSATEKSVSNQPQHF. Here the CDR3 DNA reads TGCAGTGCTACGGAAAAATCAGTTAGCAATCAGCCCCAGCATTTT.

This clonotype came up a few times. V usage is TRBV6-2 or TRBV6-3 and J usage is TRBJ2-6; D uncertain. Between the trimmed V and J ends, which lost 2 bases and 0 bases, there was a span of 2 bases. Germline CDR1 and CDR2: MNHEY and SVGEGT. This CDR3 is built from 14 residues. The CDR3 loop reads CASSYRSGANVLTF. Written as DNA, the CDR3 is TGTGCCAGCAGTTACCGCTCTGGGGCCAACGTCCTGACTTTC.

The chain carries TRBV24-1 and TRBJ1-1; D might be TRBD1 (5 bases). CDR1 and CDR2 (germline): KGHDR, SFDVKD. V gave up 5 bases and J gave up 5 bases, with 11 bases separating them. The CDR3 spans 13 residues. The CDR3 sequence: CATSGGASTEAFF. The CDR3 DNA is TGTGCCACCAGTGGAGGGGCGAGTACTGAAGCTTTCTTT.

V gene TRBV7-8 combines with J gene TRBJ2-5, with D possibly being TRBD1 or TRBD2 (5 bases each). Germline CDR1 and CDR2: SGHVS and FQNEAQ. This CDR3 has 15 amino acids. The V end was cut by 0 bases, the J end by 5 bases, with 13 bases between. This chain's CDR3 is CASSLAMGVAETQYF. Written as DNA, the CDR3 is TGTGCCAGCAGCTTAGCAATGGGGGTAGCGGAGACCCAGTACTTC.

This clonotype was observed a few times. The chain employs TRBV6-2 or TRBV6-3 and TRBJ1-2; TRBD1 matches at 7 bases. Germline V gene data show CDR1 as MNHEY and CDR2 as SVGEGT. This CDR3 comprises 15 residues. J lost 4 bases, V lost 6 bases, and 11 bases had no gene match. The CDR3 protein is CASSLRDSRLYGYTF. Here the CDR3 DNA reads TGTGCCAGCAGCTTACGGGACAGTCGACTCTATGGCTACACCTTC.

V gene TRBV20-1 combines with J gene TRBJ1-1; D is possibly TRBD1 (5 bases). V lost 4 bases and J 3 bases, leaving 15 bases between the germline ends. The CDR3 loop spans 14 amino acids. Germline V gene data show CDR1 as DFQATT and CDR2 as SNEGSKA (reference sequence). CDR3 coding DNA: TGCAGTGCTACAGGACGGGGGTTGCACACTGAAGCTTTCTTT. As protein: CSATGRGLHTEAFF.

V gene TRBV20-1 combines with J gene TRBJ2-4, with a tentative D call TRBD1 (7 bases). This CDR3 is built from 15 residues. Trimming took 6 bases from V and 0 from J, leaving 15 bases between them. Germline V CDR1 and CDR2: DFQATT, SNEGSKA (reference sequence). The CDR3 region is CSAGGGSLAKNIQYF. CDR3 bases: TGCAGTGCCGGAGGGGGCAGCTTAGCCAAAAACATTCAGTACTTC.

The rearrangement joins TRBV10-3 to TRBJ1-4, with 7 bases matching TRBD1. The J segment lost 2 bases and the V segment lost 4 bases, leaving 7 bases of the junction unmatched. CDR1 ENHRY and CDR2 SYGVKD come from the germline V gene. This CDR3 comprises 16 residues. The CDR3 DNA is TGTGCCATCAGTGGGTCCGACAGGGAGACTAATGAAAAACTGTTTTTT. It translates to CAISGSDRETNEKLFF.

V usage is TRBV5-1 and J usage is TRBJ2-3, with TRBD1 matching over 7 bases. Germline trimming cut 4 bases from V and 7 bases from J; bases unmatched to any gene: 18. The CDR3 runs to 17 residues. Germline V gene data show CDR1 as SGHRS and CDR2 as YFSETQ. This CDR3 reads CASSRRRTGTANNTQYF. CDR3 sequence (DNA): TGCGCCAGCAGCAGACGGAGGACAGGCACTGCAAACAATACGCAGTATTTT.